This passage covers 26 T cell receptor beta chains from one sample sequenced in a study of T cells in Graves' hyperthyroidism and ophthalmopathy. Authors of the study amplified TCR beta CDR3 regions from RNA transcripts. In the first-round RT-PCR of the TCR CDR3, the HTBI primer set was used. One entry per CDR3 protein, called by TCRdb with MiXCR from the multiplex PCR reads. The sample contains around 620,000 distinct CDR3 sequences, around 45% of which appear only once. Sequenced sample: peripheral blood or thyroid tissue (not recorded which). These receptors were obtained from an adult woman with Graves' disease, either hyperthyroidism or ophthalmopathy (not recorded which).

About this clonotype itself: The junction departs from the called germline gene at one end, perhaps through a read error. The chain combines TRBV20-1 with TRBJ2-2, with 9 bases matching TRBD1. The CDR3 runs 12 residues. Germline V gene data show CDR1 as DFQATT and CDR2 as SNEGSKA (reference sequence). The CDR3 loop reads CSAGQGSSEQFF. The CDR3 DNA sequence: TGCAGTGCTGGACAGGGGAGCAGTGAGCAGTTTTTT.

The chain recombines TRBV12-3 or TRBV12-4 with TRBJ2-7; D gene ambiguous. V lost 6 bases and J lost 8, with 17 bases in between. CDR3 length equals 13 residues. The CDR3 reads CASSRGSLPKQYF. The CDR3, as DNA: TGTGCCAGCAGCCGCGGCTCCCTCCCTAAGCAGTACTTC.

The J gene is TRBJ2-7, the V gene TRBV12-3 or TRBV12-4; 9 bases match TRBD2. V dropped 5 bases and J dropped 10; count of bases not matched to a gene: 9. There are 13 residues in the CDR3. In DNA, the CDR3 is TGTGCCAGCAGTGAAATACTAGCGGGCCTACAGTACTTC. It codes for CASSEILAGLQYF.

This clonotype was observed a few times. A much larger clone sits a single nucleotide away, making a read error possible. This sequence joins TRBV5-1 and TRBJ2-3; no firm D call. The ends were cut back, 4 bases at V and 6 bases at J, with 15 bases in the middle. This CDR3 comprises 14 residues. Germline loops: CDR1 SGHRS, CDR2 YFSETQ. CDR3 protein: CASSPDGFWDTQYF. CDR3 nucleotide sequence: TGCGCCAGCAGCCCTGACGGATTTTGGGATACGCAGTATTTT.

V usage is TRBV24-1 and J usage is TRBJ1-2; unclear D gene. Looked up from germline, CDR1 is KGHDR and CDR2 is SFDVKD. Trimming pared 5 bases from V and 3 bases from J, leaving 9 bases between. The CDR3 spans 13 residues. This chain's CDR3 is CATSAGFDYGYTF. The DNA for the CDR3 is TGTGCCACCAGTGCTGGCTTTGACTATGGCTACACCTTC.

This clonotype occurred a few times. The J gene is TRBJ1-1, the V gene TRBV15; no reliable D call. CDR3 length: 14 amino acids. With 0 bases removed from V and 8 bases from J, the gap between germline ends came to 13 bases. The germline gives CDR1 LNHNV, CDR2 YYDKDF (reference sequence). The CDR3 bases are TGTGCCACCAGCAGAGATCGGGTCGGTGAGGAAGCTTTCTTT. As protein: CATSRDRVGEEAFF.

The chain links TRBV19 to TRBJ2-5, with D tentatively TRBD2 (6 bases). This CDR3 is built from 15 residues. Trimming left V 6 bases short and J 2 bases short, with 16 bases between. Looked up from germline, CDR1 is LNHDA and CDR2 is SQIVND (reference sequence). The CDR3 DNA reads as TGTGCCAGTAGCTATAGATGGACTACACAAGAGACCCAGTACTTC. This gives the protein CASSYRWTTQETQYF. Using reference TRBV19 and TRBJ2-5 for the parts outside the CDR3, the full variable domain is DGGITQSPKYLFRKEGQNVTLSCEQNLNHDAMYWYRQDPGQGLRLIYYSQIVNDFQKGDIAEGYSVSREKKESFPLTVTSAQKNPTAFYLCASSYRWTTQETQYFGPGTRLLVL.

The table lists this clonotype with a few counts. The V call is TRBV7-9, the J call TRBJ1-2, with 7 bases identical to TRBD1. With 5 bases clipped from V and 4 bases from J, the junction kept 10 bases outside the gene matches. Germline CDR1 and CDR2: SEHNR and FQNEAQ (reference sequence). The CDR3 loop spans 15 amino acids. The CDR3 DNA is TGTGCCAGCAGCACGACAGGGCTTTCCGGCTATGGCTACACCTTC. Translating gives CASSTTGLSGYGYTF.

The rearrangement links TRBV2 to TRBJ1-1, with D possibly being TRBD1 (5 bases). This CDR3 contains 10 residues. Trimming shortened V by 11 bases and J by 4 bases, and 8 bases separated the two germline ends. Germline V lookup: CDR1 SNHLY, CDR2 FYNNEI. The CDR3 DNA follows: TGTGCCGGGGGGGTCACTGAAGCTTTCTTT. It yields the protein CAGGVTEAFF.

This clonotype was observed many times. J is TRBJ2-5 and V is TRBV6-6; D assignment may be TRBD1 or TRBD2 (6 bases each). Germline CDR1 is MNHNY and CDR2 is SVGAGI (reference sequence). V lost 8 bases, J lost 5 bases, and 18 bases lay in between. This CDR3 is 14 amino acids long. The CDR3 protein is CASERVGGGETQYF. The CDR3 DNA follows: TGTGCCAGCGAGCGAGTGGGGGGCGGTGAGACCCAGTACTTC.

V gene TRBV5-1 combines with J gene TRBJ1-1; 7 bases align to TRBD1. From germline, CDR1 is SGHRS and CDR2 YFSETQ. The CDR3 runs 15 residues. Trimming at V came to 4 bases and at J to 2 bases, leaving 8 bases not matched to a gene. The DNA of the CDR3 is TGCGCCAGCAGCATACAGGGGACGGTCAACACTGAAGCTTTCTTT. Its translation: CASSIQGTVNTEAFF.

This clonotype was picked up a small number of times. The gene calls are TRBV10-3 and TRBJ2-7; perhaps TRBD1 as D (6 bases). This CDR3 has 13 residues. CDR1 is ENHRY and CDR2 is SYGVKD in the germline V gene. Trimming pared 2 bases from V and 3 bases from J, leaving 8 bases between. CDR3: CAISEEGVYEQYF. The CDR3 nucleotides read TGTGCCATCAGTGAGGAGGGGGTCTACGAGCAGTACTTC.

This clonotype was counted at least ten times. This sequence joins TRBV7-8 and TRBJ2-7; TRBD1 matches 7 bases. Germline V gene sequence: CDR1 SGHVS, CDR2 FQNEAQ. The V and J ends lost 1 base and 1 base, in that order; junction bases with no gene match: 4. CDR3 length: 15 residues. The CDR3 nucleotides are TGTGCCAGCAGCTTAGAAGGGGGCACATCCTACGAGCAGTACTTC. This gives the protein CASSLEGGTSYEQYF.

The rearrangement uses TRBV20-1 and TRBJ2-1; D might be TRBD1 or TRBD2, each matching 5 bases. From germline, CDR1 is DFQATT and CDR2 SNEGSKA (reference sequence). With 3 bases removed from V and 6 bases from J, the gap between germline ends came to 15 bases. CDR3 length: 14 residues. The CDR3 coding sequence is TGCAGTGCTAGCTCGGGACCCACCGGCAATGAGCAGTTCTTC. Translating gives CSASSGPTGNEQFF.

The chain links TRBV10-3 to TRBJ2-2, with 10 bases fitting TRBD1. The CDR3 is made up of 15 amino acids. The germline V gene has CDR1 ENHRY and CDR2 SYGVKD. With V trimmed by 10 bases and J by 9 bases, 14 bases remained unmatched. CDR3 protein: CASAPTGGYERELFF. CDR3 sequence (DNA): TGTGCCAGTGCCCCGACAGGGGGCTACGAGCGGGAGCTGTTTTTT.

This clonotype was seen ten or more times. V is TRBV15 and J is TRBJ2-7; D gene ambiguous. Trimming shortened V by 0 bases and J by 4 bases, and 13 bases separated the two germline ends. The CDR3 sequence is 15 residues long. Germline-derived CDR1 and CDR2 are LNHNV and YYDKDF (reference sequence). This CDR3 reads CATSRDRHRPYEQYF. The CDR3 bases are TGTGCCACCAGCAGAGATCGGCACAGACCGTACGAGCAGTACTTC. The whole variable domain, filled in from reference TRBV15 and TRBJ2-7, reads DAMVIQNPRYQVTQFGKPVTLSCSQTLNHNVMYWYQQKSSQAPKLLFHYYDKDFNNEADTPDNFQSRRPNTSFCFLDIRSPGLGDTAMYLCATSRDRHRPYEQYFGPGTRLTVT.

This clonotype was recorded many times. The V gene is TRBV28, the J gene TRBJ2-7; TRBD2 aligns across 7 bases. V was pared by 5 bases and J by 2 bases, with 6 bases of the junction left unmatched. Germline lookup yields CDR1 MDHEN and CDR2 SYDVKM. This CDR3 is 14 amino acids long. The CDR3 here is CASSTAGLTYEQYF. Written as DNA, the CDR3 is TGTGCCAGCAGTACAGCGGGACTTACCTACGAGCAGTACTTC.

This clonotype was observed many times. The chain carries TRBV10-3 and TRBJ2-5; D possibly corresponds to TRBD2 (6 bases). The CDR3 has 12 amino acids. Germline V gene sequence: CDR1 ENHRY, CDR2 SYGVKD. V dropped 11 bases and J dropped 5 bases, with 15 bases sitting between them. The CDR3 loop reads CASSAGLETQYF. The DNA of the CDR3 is TGTGCCTCGTCAGCGGGTTTGGAGACCCAGTACTTC.

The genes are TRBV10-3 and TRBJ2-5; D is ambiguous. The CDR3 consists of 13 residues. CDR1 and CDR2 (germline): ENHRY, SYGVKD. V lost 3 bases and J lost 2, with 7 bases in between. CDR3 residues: CAISEGRQETQYF. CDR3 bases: TGTGCCATCAGTGAAGGGCGTCAAGAGACCCAGTACTTC.

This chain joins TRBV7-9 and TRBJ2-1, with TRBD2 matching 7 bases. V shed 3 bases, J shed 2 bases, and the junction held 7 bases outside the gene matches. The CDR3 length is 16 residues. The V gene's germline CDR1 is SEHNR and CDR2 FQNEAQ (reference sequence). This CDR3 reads CASSLILGGPYNEQFF. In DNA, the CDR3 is TGTGCCAGCAGCTTGATCCTGGGAGGGCCCTACAATGAGCAGTTCTTC.

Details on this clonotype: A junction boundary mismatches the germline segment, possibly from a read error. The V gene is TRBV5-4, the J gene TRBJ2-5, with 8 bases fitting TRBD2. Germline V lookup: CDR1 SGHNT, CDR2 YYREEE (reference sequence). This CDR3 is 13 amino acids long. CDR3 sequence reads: CASSQTSEETQCF. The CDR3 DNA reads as TGTGCCAGCAGCCAGACTAGCGAAGAGACCCAGTGCTTC.

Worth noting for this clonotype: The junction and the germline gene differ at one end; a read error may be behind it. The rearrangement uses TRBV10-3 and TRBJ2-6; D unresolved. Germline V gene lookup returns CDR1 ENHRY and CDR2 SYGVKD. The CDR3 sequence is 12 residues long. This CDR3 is CAISDRVNTEAF. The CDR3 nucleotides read TGTGCCATCAGTGACCGGGTGAACACTGAAGCTTTC.

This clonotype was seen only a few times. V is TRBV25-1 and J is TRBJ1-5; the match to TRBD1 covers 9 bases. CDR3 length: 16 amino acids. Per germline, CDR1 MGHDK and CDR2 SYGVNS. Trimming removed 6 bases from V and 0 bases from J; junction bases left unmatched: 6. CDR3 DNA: TGTGCCAGCAGGTCCGGGACAGGGATTAGCAATCAGCCCCAGCATTTT. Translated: CASRSGTGISNQPQHF.

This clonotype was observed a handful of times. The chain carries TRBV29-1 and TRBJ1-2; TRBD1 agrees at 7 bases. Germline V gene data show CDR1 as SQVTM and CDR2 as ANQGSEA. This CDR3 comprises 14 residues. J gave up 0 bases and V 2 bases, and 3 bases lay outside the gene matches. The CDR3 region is CSVETGTANYGYTF. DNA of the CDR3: TGCAGCGTTGAAACCGGGACAGCTAACTATGGCTACACCTTC.

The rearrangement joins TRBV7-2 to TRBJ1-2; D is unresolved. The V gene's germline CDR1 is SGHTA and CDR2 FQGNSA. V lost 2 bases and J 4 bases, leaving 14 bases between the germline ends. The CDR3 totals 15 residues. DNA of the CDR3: TGTGCCAGCAGCTTACGGAACGGCGAGGGCTATGGCTACACCTTC. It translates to CASSLRNGEGYGYTF. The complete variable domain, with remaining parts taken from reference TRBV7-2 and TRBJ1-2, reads GAGVSQSPSNKVTEKGKDVELRCDPISGHTALYWYRQSLGQGLEFLIYFQGNSAPDKSGLPSDRFSAERTGGSVSTLTIQRTQQEDSAVYLCASSLRNGEGYGYTFGSGTRLTVV.

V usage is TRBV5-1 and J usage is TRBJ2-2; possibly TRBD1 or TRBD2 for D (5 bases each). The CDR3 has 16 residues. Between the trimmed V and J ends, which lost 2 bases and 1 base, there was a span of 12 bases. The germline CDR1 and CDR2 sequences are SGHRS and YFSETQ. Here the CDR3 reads CASSFTGTLNTGELFF. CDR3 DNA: TGCGCCAGCAGCTTCACCGGGACCCTGAACACCGGGGAGCTGTTTTTT.